These T cell receptor beta chains were read from a single sample in a study of regulatory T cells in long-lasting Graves disease. One entry per CDR3 protein, called by TCRdb with MiXCR from the multiplex PCR reads. Of hundreds of thousands of distinct CDR3 sequences listed, about 32% are singletons. Sequenced here: peripheral blood mononuclear cells (PBMCs), sampled when the disease was refractory, from a patient treated with antithyroid drugs. These receptors originate from a female donor with Graves disease. Each CDR3 is given with its conserved first and last residue. Each record gives: CDR3 protein, CDR3 DNA, V gene, D gene, J gene, clone size. A D gene is named only where the DNA matches it firmly. The listing skips clone size in some rows; elsewhere it reads once, few, many or a size class.

CDR3 protein: CASSLEVRRGNTIYF; CDR3 DNA: TGTGCCAGCAGTTTAGAGGTTCGACGGGGAAACACCATATATTTT; V gene: TRBV28; D gene: .; J gene: TRBJ1-3; clone size: .
CDR3 protein: CASSQDLGRTNEKLFF; CDR3 DNA: TGTGCCAGCAGCCAAGATCTCGGCAGAACTAATGAAAAACTGTTTTTT; V gene: TRBV3-1; D gene: .; J gene: TRBJ1-4; clone size: once
CDR3 protein: CASSLTATGNTIYF; CDR3 DNA: TGTGCCAGCAGCCTGACAGCAACTGGAAACACCATATATTTT; V gene: TRBV9; D gene: .; J gene: TRBJ1-3; clone size: .
CDR3 protein: CASSSGTSSSPLHF; CDR3 DNA: TGTGCCAGCAGTTCCGGGACAAGCTCTTCACCCCTCCACTTT; V gene: TRBV6-2/TRBV6-3; D gene: .; J gene: TRBJ1-6; clone size: many
CDR3 protein: CASSPGSRGTEAFF; CDR3 DNA: TGTGCCAGCAGCCCCGGGTCTCGGGGCACTGAAGCTTTCTTT; V gene: TRBV7-9; D gene: .; J gene: TRBJ1-1; clone size: .
CDR3 protein: CASRRDGRNSPLHF; CDR3 DNA: TGTGCCAGTAGGAGGGACGGTCGCAATTCACCCCTCCACTTT; V gene: TRBV19; D gene: .; J gene: TRBJ1-6; clone size: .
CDR3 protein: CASSQAGGPLNYGYTF; CDR3 DNA: TGCGCCAGCAGCCAAGCTGGGGGGCCCCTCAACTATGGCTACACCTTC; V gene: TRBV4-1; D gene: .; J gene: TRBJ1-2; clone size: once
CDR3 protein: CASSPPGGTGDEQYF; CDR3 DNA: TGTGCCAGCTCACCACCTGGGGGGACAGGGGACGAGCAGTACTTC; V gene: TRBV18; D gene: TRBD1; J gene: TRBJ2-7; clone size: few
CDR3 protein: CASSGAFEFAGELFF; CDR3 DNA: TGTGCCAGCAGTGGTGCGTTCGAGTTTGCCGGGGAGCTGTTTTTT; V gene: TRBV7-9; D gene: .; J gene: TRBJ2-2; clone size: .
CDR3 protein: CASSLWGVPYEQYF; CDR3 DNA: TGTGCCAGCAGCTTATGGGGAGTTCCCTACGAGCAGTACTTC; V gene: TRBV7-2; D gene: .; J gene: TRBJ2-7; clone size: few
CDR3 protein: CASTVWVGGRAHEQYF; CDR3 DNA: TGCGCCAGCACTGTTTGGGTCGGCGGGAGGGCCCACGAGCAGTACTTC; V gene: TRBV5-1; D gene: TRBD2; J gene: TRBJ2-7; clone size: .
CDR3 protein: CASSDGTGLYGYTF; CDR3 DNA: TGTGCCAGCAGTGACGGAACAGGCCTCTATGGCTACACCTTC; V gene: TRBV2; D gene: .; J gene: TRBJ1-2; clone size: many
CDR3 protein: CSASLASGNYEQYF; CDR3 DNA: TGCAGTGCTAGTTTGGCTAGCGGGAACTACGAGCAGTACTTC; V gene: TRBV20-1; D gene: TRBD2; J gene: TRBJ2-7; clone size: .
CDR3 protein: CASSLDTGFANEKLVF; CDR3 DNA: TGTGCCAGCAGTTTAGATACAGGATTTGCTAATGAAAAACTGGTTTTT; V gene: TRBV28; D gene: .; J gene: TRBJ1-4; clone size: .
CDR3 protein: CASGSGSGYTF; CDR3 DNA: TGTGCTAGTGGTTCAGGGTCTGGCTACACCTTC; V gene: TRBV12-5; D gene: .; J gene: TRBJ1-2; clone size: many
CDR3 protein: CASKEAYEQYF; CDR3 DNA: TGCGCCAGCAAGGAGGCCTACGAGCAGTACTTC; V gene: TRBV5-1; D gene: .; J gene: TRBJ2-7; clone size: few
CDR3 protein: CASSFYKGSGTEAFF; CDR3 DNA: TGTGCCAGCAGCTTTTACAAGGGATCTGGCACTGAAGCTTTCTTT; V gene: TRBV5-4; D gene: .; J gene: TRBJ1-1; clone size: few
CDR3 protein: CAWSVWNTEAFF; CDR3 DNA: TGTGCCTGGAGTGTCTGGAACACTGAAGCTTTCTTT; V gene: TRBV30; D gene: .; J gene: TRBJ1-1; clone size: few
CDR3 protein: CSVLEGVDTEAFF; CDR3 DNA: TGCAGCGTTTTAGAGGGGGTTGACACTGAAGCTTTCTTT; V gene: TRBV29-1; D gene: .; J gene: TRBJ1-1; clone size: .
CDR3 protein: CSARAGGFSNQPQHF; CDR3 DNA: TGCAGTGCTCGGGCAGGAGGTTTCAGCAATCAGCCCCAGCATTTT; V gene: TRBV20-1; D gene: .; J gene: TRBJ1-5; clone size: .
CDR3 protein: CASSRSDGGRSHF; CDR3 DNA: TGTGCCAGCAGCCGTAGTGACGGCGGGAGGTCCCACTTC; V gene: TRBV11-2; D gene: TRBD2; J gene: TRBJ2-7; clone size: .
CDR3 protein: CASSLTAEQYF; CDR3 DNA: TGTGCCAGCAGTTTGACAGCTGAGCAGTATTTT; V gene: TRBV28; D gene: .; J gene: TRBJ2-3; clone size: .
CDR3 protein: CSAPPKGRTEAFF; CDR3 DNA: TGCAGTGCCCCACCGAAAGGGCGCACTGAAGCTTTCTTT; V gene: TRBV20-1; D gene: .; J gene: TRBJ1-1; clone size: .
CDR3 protein: CASSLNHMNTEAFF; CDR3 DNA: TGTGCCAGCAGTTTAAATCACATGAACACTGAAGCTTTCTTT; V gene: TRBV28; D gene: .; J gene: TRBJ1-1; clone size: few
CDR3 protein: CASSPGPFTSTDTQYF; CDR3 DNA: TGTGCCAGCAGCCCAGGACCCTTCACTAGCACAGATACGCAGTATTTT; V gene: TRBV7-7; D gene: .; J gene: TRBJ2-3; clone size: .
CDR3 protein: CASSPVLNNSPLHF; CDR3 DNA: TGTGCCAGCAGCCCTGTGCTGAATAATTCACCCCTCCACTTT; V gene: TRBV28; D gene: .; J gene: TRBJ1-6; clone size: few
CDR3 protein: CASKFLGQPQHF; CDR3 DNA: TGTGCCAGCAAGTTTCTGGGTCAGCCCCAGCATTTT; V gene: TRBV28; D gene: .; J gene: TRBJ1-5; clone size: .
CDR3 protein: CASSFLLSSEQYF; CDR3 DNA: TGTGCCAGCAGTTTTCTCCTCTCTAGCGAGCAGTACTTC; V gene: TRBV28; D gene: .; J gene: TRBJ2-7; clone size: many
CDR3 protein: CAWSEHTEAFF; CDR3 DNA: TGTGCCTGGAGTGAACACACTGAAGCTTTCTTT; V gene: TRBV30; D gene: .; J gene: TRBJ1-1; clone size: many
CDR3 protein: CASSVAKAYEQYF; CDR3 DNA: TGTGCCAGCAGTGTAGCGAAGGCCTACGAGCAGTACTTC; V gene: TRBV2; D gene: .; J gene: TRBJ2-7; clone size: few